This T cell receptor (beta chain) was profiled in a study of yellow fever vaccine responses in identical twins. Study conclusions and caveats: On the reported evidence, twins' vaccine T cell responses seemed partly convergent and partly personalized.

V was pared by 0 bases and J by 3 bases, with 6 bases between. Germline V CDR1 and CDR2: MNHEY, SVGEGT. The CDR3 loop spans 13 amino acids. TCRdb recomputed calls from the RT-PCR reads with MiXCR, one row per CDR3 protein. Of about 650 distinct CDR3 sequences listed, roughly 80% were seen once; the top ten hold 6% to 8%. Concerning this clonotype itself: The antigen is not known.

The TCR sequence derives from a woman aged 18-29 years who received the yellow fever vaccine. This rearrangement joins TRBV6-2 or TRBV6-3 to TRBJ2-7, with D unclear. This specimen was T cells from blood (PBMCs), unsorted or a sorted subset (not recorded which), taken before or after yellow fever vaccination (not recorded which). The CDR3 DNA reads as TGTGCCAGCAGTTACTCGTTCAACTACGAGCAGTACTTC. Amino acids: CASSYSFNYEQYF.